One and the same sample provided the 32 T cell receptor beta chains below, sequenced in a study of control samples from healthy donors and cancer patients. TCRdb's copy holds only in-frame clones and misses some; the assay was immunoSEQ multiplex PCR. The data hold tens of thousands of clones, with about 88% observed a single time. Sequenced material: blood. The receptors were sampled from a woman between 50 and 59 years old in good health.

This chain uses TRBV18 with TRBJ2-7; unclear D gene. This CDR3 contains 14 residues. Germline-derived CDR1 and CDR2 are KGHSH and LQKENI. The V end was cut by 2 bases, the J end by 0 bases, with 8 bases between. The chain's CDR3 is CASSPNLDSYEQYF. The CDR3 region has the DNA TGTGCCAGCTCACCAAATTTGGACTCCTACGAGCAGTACTTC.

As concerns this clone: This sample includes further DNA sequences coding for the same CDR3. CDR3 sequence (DNA): TGTGCCAGCAGTCCCCTTGGACAGGGCCAATCTGGCTACACCTTC. Translating gives CASSPLGQGQSGYTF. The gene calls are TRBV27 and TRBJ1-2; 8 bases agree with TRBD1. This CDR3 has 15 residues. After removal of 5 bases from V and 7 bases from J, the junction contained 12 bases not matched to a gene. Per the germline V gene, CDR1 is MNHEY and CDR2 is SMNVEV (reference sequence).

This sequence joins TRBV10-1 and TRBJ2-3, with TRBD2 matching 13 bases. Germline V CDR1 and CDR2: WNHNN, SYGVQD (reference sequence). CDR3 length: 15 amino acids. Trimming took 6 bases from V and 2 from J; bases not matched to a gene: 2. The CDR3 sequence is CASRGLAGNTDTQYF. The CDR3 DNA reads TGCGCCAGCAGGGGACTAGCGGGGAACACAGATACGCAGTATTTT.

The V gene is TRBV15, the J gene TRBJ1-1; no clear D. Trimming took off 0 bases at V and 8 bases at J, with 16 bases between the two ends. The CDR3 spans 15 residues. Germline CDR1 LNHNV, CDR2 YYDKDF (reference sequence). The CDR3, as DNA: TGTGCCACCAGCAGAGATAAGGCCCCCAGCCTCGAAGCTTTCTTT. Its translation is CATSRDKAPSLEAFF.

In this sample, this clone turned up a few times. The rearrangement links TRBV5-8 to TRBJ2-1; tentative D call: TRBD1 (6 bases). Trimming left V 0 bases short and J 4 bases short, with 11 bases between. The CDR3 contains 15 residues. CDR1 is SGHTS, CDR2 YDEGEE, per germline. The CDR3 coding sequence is TGTGCCAGCAGCTTGGGAGGGACAAGTTACAATGAGCAGTTCTTC. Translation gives CASSLGGTSYNEQFF.

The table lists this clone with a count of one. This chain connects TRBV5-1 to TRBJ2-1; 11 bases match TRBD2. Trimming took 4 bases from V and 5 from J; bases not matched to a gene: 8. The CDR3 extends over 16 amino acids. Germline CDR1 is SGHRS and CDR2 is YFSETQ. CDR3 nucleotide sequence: TGCGCCAGCAGCCCGATAGCGGGAGGGCCGAACAATGAGCAGTTCTTC. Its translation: CASSPIAGGPNNEQFF.

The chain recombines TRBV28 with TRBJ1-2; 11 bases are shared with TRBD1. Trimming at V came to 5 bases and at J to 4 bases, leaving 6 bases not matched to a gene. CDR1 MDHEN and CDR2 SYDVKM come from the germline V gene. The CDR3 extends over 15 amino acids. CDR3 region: CASSLGTGGGYGYTF. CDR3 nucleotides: TGTGCCAGCAGTCTAGGGACAGGGGGGGGCTATGGCTACACCTTC.

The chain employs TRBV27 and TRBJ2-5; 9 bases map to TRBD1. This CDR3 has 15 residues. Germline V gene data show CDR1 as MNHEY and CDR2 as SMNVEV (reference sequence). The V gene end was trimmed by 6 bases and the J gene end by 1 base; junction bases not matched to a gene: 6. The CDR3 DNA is TGTGCCAGCAGGCCCGGGACAGGGCCCCAAGAGACCCAGTACTTC. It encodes CASRPGTGPQETQYF.

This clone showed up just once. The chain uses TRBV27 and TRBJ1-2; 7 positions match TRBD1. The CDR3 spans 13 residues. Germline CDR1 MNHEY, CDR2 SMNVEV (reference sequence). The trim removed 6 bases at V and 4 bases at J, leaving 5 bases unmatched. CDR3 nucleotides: TGTGCCAGCAGCATGGACAGGTTCTATGGCTACACCTTC. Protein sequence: CASSMDRFYGYTF.

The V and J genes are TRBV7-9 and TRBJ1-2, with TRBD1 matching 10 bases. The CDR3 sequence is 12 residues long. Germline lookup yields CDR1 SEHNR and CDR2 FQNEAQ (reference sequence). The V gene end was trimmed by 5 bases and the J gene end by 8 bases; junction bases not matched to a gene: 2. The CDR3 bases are TGTGCCAGCAGCCGGACAGGGGGAGGCTACACCTTC. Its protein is CASSRTGGGYTF.

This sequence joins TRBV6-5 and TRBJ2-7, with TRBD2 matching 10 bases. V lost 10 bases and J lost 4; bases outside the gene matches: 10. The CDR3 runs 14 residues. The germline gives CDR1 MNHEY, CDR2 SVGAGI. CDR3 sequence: CAIAEAGGRYEQYF. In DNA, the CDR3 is TGTGCCATTGCGGAAGCGGGAGGGCGGTACGAGCAGTACTTC.

The CDR3 sequence is CASSYSTLYQPQHF. The CDR3 nucleotides read TGTGCCAGCAGTTACTCAACTCTTTATCAGCCCCAGCATTTT. The rearrangement uses TRBV6-2 or TRBV6-3 and TRBJ1-5; D uncertain. The CDR3 length is 14 residues. The V gene's germline CDR1 is MNHEY and CDR2 SVGEGT. V was pared by 0 bases and J by 5 bases, with 8 bases between.

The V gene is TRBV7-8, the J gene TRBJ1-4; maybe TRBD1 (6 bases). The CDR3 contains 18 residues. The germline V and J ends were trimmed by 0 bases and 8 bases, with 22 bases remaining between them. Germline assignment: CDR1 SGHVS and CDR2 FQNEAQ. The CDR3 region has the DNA TGTGCCAGCAGCTTAGCGTACAGGGCCTCCAAGGGGAGAGAAAAACTGTTTTTT. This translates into CASSLAYRASKGREKLFF.

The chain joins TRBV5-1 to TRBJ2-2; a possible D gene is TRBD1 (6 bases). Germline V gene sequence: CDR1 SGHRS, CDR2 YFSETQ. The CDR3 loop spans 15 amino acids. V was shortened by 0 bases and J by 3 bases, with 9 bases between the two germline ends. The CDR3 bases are TGCGCCAGCAGCTTGGACAGGGTGGACACCGGGGAGCTGTTTTTT. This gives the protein CASSLDRVDTGELFF.

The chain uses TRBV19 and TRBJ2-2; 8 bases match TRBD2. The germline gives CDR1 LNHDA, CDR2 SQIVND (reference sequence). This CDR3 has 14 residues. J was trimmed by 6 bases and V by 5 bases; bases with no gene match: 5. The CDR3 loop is CASSVGGAPGELFF. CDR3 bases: TGTGCCAGTAGTGTCGGGGGGGCCCCCGGGGAGCTGTTTTTT.

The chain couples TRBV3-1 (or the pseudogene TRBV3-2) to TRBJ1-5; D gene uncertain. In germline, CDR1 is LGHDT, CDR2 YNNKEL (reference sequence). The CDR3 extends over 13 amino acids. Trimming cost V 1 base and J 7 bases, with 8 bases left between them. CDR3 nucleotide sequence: TGTGCCAGCAGCCAAGGCCCGGGCCAGCCCCAGCATTTT. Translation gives CASSQGPGQPQHF.

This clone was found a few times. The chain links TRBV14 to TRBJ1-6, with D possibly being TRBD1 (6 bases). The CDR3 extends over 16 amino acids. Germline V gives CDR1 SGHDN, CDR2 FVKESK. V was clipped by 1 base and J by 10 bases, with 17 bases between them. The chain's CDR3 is CASSQGGGISQSPLHF. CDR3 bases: TGTGCCAGCAGCCAAGGTGGGGGCATTTCTCAATCACCCCTCCACTTT.

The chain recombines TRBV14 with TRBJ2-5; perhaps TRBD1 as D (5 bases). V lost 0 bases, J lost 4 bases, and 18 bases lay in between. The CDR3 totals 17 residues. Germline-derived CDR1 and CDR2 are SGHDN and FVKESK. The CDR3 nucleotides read TGTGCCAGCAGCCAAGATTCGCGCCAGGGAAGGCGAGAGACCCAGTACTTC. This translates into CASSQDSRQGRRETQYF.

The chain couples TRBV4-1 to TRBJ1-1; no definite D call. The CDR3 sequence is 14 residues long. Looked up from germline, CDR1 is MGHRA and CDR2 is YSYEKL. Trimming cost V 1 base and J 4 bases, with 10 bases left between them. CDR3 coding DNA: TGCGCCAGCAGCCAAGTTCCGGGCAGCACTGAAGCTTTCTTT. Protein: CASSQVPGSTEAFF.

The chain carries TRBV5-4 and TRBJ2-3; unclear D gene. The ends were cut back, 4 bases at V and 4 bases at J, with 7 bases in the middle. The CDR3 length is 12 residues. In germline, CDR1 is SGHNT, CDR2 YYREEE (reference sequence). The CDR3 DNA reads TGTGCCAGCAGCCCGGCGGCAGATACGCAGTATTTT. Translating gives CASSPAADTQYF.

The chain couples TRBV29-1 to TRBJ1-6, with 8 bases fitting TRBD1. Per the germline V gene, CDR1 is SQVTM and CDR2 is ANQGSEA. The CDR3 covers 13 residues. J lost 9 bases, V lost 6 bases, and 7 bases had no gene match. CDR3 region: CSVLDRGSSPLHF. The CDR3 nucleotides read TGCAGCGTCCTCGACAGGGGCAGTTCACCCCTCCACTTT.

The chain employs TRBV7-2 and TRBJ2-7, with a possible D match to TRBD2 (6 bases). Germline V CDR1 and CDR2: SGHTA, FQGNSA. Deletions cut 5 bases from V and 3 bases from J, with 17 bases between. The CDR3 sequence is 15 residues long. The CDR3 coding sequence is TGTGCCAGCAGCCGGGCCCCCGGGACTCACTACGAGCAGTACTTC. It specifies CASSRAPGTHYEQYF.

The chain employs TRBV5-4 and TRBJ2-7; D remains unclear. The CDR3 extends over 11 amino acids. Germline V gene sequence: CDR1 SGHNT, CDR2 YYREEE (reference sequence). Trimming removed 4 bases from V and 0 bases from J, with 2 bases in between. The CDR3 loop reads CASSASYEQYF. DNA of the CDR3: TGTGCCAGCAGCGCCTCCTACGAGCAGTACTTC.

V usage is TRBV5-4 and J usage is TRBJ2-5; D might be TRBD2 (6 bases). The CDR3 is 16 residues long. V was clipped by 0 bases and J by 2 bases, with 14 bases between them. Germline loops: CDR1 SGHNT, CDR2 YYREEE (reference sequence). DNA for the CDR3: TGTGCCAGCAGCTTGGCGGGGGACGGCCCACAAGAGACCCAGTACTTC. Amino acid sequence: CASSLAGDGPQETQYF.

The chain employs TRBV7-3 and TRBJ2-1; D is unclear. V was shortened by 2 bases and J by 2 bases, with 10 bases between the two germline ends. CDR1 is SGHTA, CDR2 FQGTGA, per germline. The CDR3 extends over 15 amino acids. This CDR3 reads CASSLSGGTYNEQFF. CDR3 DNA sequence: TGTGCCAGCAGCTTATCCGGCGGTACCTACAATGAGCAGTTCTTC.

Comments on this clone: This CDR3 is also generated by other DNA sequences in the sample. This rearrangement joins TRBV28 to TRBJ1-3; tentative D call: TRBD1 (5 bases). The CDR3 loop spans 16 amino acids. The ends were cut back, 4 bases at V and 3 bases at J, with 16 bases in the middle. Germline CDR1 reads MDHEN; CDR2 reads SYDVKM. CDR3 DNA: TGTGCCAGCAGTTCCCTGGGGGGGGGAAGTGGAAACACCATATATTTT. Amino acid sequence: CASSSLGGGSGNTIYF.

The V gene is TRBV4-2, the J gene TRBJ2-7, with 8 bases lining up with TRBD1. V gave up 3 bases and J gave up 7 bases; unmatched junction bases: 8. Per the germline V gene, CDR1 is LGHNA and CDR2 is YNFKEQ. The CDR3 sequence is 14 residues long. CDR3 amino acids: CASSHGQGAREQYF. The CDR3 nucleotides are TGTGCCAGCAGCCACGGGCAGGGGGCGCGAGAGCAGTACTTC.

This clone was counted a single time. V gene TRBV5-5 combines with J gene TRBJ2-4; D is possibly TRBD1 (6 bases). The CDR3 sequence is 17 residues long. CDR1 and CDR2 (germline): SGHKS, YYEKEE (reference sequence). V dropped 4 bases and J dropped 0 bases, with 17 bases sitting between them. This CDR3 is CASSERDTTSAKNIQYF. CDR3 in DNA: TGTGCCAGCAGCGAAAGGGACACCACCTCAGCCAAAAACATTCAGTACTTC.

CDR3 nucleotides: TGCGCCAGCAGCTTCAACAGGGTCGGAGATACGCAGTATTTT. Protein sequence: CASSFNRVGDTQYF. The chain joins TRBV5-1 to TRBJ2-3; a possible D gene is TRBD1 (6 bases). Trimming left V 2 bases short and J 5 bases short, with 12 bases between. Germline V gene data show CDR1 as SGHRS and CDR2 as YFSETQ. The CDR3 contains 14 residues. Together with reference TRBV5-1 and TRBJ2-3, the CDR3 gives the full variable domain: KAGVTQTPRYLIKTRGQQVTLSCSPISGHRSVSWYQQTPGQGLQFLFEYFSETQRNKGNFPGRFSGRQFSNSRSEMNVSTLELGDSALYLCASSFNRVGDTQYFGPGTRLTVL.

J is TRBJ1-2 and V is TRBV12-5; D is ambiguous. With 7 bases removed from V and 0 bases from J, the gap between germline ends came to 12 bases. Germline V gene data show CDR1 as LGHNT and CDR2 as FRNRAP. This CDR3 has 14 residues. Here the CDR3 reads CASAPQVANYGYTF. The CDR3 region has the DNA TGTGCTAGTGCGCCTCAGGTGGCTAACTATGGCTACACCTTC. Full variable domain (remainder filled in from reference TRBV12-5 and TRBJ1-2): DARVTQTPRHKVTEMGQEVTMRCQPILGHNTVFWYRQTMMQGLELLAYFRNRAPLDDSGMPKDRFSAEMPDATLATLKIQPSEPRDSAVYFCASAPQVANYGYTFGSGTRLTVV.

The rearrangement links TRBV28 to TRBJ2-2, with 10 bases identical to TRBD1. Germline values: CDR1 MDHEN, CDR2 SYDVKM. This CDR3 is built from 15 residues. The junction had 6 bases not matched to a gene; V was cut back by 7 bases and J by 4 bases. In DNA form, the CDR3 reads TGTGCCAGCATTGACAGGGGGCGCGGCACCGGGGAGCTGTTTTTT. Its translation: CASIDRGRGTGELFF.

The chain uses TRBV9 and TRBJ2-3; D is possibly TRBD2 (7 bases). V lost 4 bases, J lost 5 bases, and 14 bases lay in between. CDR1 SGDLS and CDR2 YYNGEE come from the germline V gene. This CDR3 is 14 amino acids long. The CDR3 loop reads CASSLAGAEDTQYF. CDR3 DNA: TGTGCCAGCAGCTTGGCGGGGGCCGAAGATACGCAGTATTTT.